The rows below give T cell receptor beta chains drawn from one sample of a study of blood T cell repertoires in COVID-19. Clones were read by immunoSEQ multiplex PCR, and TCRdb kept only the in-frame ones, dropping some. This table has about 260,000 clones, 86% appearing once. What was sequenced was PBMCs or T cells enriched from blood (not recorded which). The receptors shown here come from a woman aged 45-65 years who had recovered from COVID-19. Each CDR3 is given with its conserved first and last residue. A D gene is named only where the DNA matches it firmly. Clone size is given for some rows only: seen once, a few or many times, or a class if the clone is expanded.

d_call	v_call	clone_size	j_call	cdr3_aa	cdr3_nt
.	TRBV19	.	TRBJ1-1	CASSRADLNTEAFF	TGTGCCAGTAGTCGAGCTGATTTGAACACTGAAGCTTTCTTT
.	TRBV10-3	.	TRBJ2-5	CAISESQGWLVGKETQYF	TGTGCCATCAGTGAGTCCCAGGGTTGGCTTGTTGGTAAAGAGACCCAGTACTTC
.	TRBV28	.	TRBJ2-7	CASGARRGRYEQYF	TGTGCCAGCGGGGCTAGGAGGGGAAGGTACGAGCAGTACTTC
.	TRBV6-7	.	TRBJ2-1	CASSYSDGNNEQFF	TGTGCCAGCAGTTACTCGGACGGGAACAATGAGCAGTTCTTC
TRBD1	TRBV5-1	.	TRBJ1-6	CASSQTGTGTANSPLHF	TGCGCCAGCAGCCAAACAGGTACCGGGACAGCTAATTCACCCCTCCACTTT
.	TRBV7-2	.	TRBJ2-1	CASSLERALNNEQFF	TGTGCCAGCAGCTTAGAGAGGGCTCTGAACAATGAGCAGTTCTTC
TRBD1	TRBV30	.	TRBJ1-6	CAWSVLGQGGRPLHF	TGTGCCTGGAGTGTACTTGGGCAGGGGGGAAGGCCCCTCCACTTT
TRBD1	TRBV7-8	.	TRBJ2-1	CASSLEGTGYYNEQFF	TGTGCCAGCAGCTTAGAGGGGACAGGGTACTACAATGAGCAGTTCTTC
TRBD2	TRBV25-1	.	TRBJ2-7	CASSPKKREPPYEQYF	TGTGCCAGCAGCCCTAAAAAGCGGGAGCCGCCCTACGAGCAGTACTTC
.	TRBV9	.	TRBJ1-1	CASSFTSSTEAFF	TGTGCCAGCAGCTTCACTTCGAGCACTGAAGCTTTCTTT
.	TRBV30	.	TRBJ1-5	CAWSKGVSTQPQHF	TGTGCCTGGAGTAAGGGGGTTTCCACTCAGCCCCAGCATTTT
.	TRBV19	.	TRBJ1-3	CASRVPGVGNTIYF	TGTGCCAGTAGAGTTCCGGGGGTTGGAAACACCATATATTTT
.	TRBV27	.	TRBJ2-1	CASKIAGYNEQFF	TGTGCCAGCAAAATCGCGGGGTACAATGAGCAGTTCTTC
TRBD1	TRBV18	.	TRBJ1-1	CASSLGQGGTEAFF	TGTGCCAGCTCACTGGGACAGGGAGGCACTGAAGCTTTCTTT
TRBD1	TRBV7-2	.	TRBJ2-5	CASSPNRGETQYF	TGTGCCAGCAGCCCCAACAGGGGAGAGACCCAGTACTTC
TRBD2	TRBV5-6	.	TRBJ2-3	CASSEVGTSYDTQYF	TGTGCCAGCAGCGAAGTCGGGACTAGCTACGATACGCAGTATTTT
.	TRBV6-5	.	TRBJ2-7	CASSYSRPSYEQYF	TGTGCCAGCAGTTACTCCCGTCCTTCTTACGAGCAGTACTTC
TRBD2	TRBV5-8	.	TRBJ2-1	CASSAGLAGGEQFF	TGTGCCAGCAGCGCGGGACTAGCGGGAGGTGAGCAGTTCTTC
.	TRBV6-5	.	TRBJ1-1	CASSPSLGKPEAFF	TGTGCCAGCAGTCCTTCCCTCGGGAAGCCCGAAGCTTTCTTT
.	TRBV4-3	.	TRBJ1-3	CASSRQGTGNTIYF	TGCGCCAGCAGCCGGCAGGGGACTGGAAACACCATATATTTT
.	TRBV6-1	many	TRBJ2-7	CASSEFGAYEQYF	TGTGCCAGCAGTGAATTCGGTGCCTACGAGCAGTACTTC
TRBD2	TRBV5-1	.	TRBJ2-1	CASSFGTSDNEQFF	TGCGCCAGCAGCTTCGGGACTAGCGACAATGAGCAGTTCTTC
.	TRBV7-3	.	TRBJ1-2	CASSFTGNYGYTF	TGTGCCAGCAGCTTCACAGGGAACTATGGCTACACCTTC
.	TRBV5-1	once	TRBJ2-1	CASSLVGGSYNEQFF	TGCGCCAGCAGCTTGGTTGGAGGCTCCTACAATGAGCAGTTCTTC
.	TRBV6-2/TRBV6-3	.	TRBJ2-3	CASSYSRGILDTQYF	TGTGCCAGCAGTTACTCGCGCGGGATCCTAGATACGCAGTATTTT
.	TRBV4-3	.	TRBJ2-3	CASSQSGTFTDTQYF	TGCGCCAGCAGCCAATCCGGGACTTTCACAGATACGCAGTATTTT
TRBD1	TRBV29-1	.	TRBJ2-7	CSVILGTAYEQYF	TGCAGCGTGATCCTCGGGACAGCCTACGAGCAGTACTTC
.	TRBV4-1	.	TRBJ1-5	CASSQVGSQGLQPQHF	TGCGCCAGCAGCCAAGTTGGGTCGCAGGGGTTGCAGCCCCAGCATTTT
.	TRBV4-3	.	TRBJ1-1	CASSQDRGAYTEAFF	TGCGCCAGCAGCCAAGATCGGGGGGCCTACACTGAAGCTTTCTTT
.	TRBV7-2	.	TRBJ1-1	CASSLDEGLNTEAFF	TGTGCCAGCAGCTTAGACGAGGGCCTGAACACTGAAGCTTTCTTT
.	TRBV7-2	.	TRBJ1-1	CASSFRNTEAFF	TGTGCCAGCAGCTTCCGTAACACTGAAGCTTTCTTT
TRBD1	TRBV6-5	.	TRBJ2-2	CASRPTGGTGELFF	TGTGCCAGCAGACCTACAGGGGGCACCGGGGAGCTGTTTTTT
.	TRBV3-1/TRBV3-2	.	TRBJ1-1	CASARQMNTEAFF	TGTGCCAGCGCGAGACAGATGAACACTGAAGCTTTCTTT
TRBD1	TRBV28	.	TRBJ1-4	CASSLSGTGEEKLFF	TGTGCCAGCAGCCTATCCGGGACAGGCGAGGAAAAACTGTTTTTT
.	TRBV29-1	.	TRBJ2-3	CSVQGLGTQYF	TGCAGCGTCCAGGGATTGGGGACGCAGTATTTT
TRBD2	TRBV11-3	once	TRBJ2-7	CASSLFGGSSYEQYF	TGTGCCAGCAGCTTATTTGGCGGGAGCTCCTACGAGCAGTACTTC
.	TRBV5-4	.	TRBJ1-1	CASNTGGGSTEAFF	TGTGCCAGCAACACTGGGGGGGGAAGCACTGAAGCTTTCTTT
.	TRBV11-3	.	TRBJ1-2	CASSLGEGLENYGYTF	TGTGCCAGCAGCTTGGGAGAGGGATTGGAGAACTATGGCTACACCTTC
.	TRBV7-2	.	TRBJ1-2	CASSLLQGNYGYTF	TGTGCCAGCAGCTTATTACAGGGAAACTATGGCTACACCTTC
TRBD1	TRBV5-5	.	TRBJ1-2	CASSLGQGISYGYTF	TGTGCCAGCAGCTTGGGACAGGGGATATCCTATGGCTACACCTTC
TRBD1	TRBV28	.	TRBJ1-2	CASSQGQGGNGYTF	TGTGCCAGCAGCCAGGGACAGGGGGGTAATGGCTACACCTTC
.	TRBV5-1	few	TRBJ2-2	CASSLEGQTTGELFF	TGCGCCAGCAGCTTGGAAGGACAGACCACCGGGGAGCTGTTTTTT
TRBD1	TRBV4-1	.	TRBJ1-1	CASSQTGGPEAFF	TGCGCCAGCAGCCAAACAGGGGGCCCTGAAGCTTTCTTT
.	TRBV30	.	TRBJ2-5	CAWTQVYVQETQYF	TGTGCCTGGACACAGGTTTACGTACAAGAGACCCAGTACTTC
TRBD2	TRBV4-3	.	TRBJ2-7	CASSRSLVAGGEQYF	TGCGCCAGCAGCCGATCATTAGTAGCGGGAGGCGAGCAGTACTTC
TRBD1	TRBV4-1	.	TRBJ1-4	CASSDKRQGFSYEKLFF	TGCGCCAGCAGCGATAAAAGACAGGGTTTCAGTTATGAAAAACTGTTTTTT
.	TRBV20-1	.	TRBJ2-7	CSPRGRDEQYF	TGCAGCCCTAGGGGGAGGGACGAGCAGTACTTC
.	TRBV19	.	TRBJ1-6	CASSPQTFSPLHF	TGTGCCAGTAGTCCTCAGACATTTTCACCCCTCCACTTT
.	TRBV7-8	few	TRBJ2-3	CASSSGGTDTQYF	TGTGCCAGCAGCTCAGGGGGCACAGATACGCAGTATTTT
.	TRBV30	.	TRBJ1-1	CAWSMGQGWGGMGTEAFF	TGTGCCTGGAGTATGGGGCAGGGATGGGGGGGTATGGGAACTGAAGCTTTCTTT
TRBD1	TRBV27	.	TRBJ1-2	CASSLSIGDSIYGYTF	TGTGCCAGCAGTTTATCGATCGGGGACAGTATCTACGGCTACACCTTC
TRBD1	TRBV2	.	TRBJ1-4	CASRPDRAGELFF	TGTGCCAGCAGACCGGACAGGGCGGGGGAACTGTTTTTT
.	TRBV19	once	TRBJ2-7	CASRPGTSDYEQYF	TGTGCCAGTAGACCCGGGACTTCAGACTACGAGCAGTACTTC
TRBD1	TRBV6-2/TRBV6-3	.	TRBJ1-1	CASSRDRGTEAFF	TGTGCCAGCAGTCGGGACAGGGGTACTGAAGCTTTCTTT
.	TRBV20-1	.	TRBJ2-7	CSASIAGRNTYEQYF	TGCAGTGCTAGTATCGCGGGACGGAATACCTACGAGCAGTACTTC
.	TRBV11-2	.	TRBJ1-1	CASSLRRGTRNTEAFF	TGTGCCAGCAGCTTACGTAGGGGGACTAGGAACACTGAAGCTTTCTTT
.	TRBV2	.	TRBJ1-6	CASSLLLDSILHF	TGTGCCAGCAGCCTATTATTGGACAGCATCCTCCACTTT
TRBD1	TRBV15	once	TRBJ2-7	CATSSNRGSSYEQYF	TGTGCCACCAGCAGCAACAGGGGGAGCTCCTACGAGCAGTACTTC
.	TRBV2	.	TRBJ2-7	CASSGEVGEQYF	TGTGCCAGCAGTGGGGAGGTTGGCGAGCAGTACTTC
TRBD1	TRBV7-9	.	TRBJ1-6	CASRDRYSPLHF	TGTGCCAGCAGGGACAGGTATTCACCCCTCCACTTT